This record looks at one TCR beta chain sequence and its context. Its antigen is not known. The sample comes from a study of chemoradiotherapy in HPV16-positive cancers. On the study more broadly: Candidate HPV-specific T-cell clones and common TCR motifs came from functional assays in a couple of HPV16-positive patients.

The CDR3 has 13 residues. Unmatched junction bases numbered 2, after V lost 5 bases and J lost 1 base. Germline assignment: CDR1 MNHNY and CDR2 SVGAGI (reference sequence). Method: immunoSEQ multiplex PCR; TCRdb's copy keeps in-frame clones and lacks some. The sample has approximately 720 clones; about 67% are singletons. General study results and limits: Candidate HPV-specific clones and E7-related TCR motifs grew in tumor during treatment.

The source of this sequence is a human donor with HPV-associated anogenital cancer. The material was tumor tissue, obtained from a patient who underwent chemoradiotherapy. The chain carries TRBV6-6 and TRBJ2-7, with 7 bases lining up with TRBD2. The CDR3 DNA is TGTGCCAGCAGTGTGGGGGGGTCCTACGAGCAGTACTTC. Amino acids: CASSVGGSYEQYF.